The sequence of this T cell receptor beta chain was determined in a study of tumor and adjacent non-tumor tissue in lung cancer. This sample's RNA came from whole unsorted tissue. A modified ARM-PCR protocol with three rounds of nested PCR amplified TCRbeta. TCRdb called the multiplex PCR reads again in MiXCR, with one record for every CDR3 protein. The sample records fewer than 120,000 distinct CDR3 sequences, over 70% being singletons. Germline CDR1 MNHNY, CDR2 SVGAGI (reference sequence). The CDR3 is 13 amino acids. Only one count was recorded for this clonotype. Sequence at one end of the junction differs from germline and may be a read error.

The TCR sequence derives from a man between 65 and 80 years old with non-small cell lung cancer. The sample comprised lung tumor tissue. V usage is TRBV6-6 and J usage is TRBJ1-5; 9 bases match TRBD1. CDR3 coding DNA: TGTACCAGCTACGGGACAGGGCGACAGCCCCAGCATTTT. It codes for CTSYGTGRQPQHF.